This T cell receptor (beta chain) was recovered during a study of identical twins (dated by TCRdb to 2016 to 2017). About the full investigation: The study deep-sequenced TCR alpha and beta repertoires from monozygotic twins, unrelated adults of various ages and cord blood to test whether fetal clonotypes persist. To rule out contamination, the twin experiments were replicated at different times with different library preparation protocols. What the research found in general, with its limitations: Conclusions relied on cross-sectional statistical analysis, since the same donors could not be followed over many years. Compared with coincidental sharing between unrelated individuals, out-of-frame TCR alpha sequences shared between twins had an excess of sequences with low generation probability. Invariant T cells such as MAIT and iNKT could partly confound zero-insertion analyses, though diverse VJ usage argued against this for most clonotypes. A weaker excess of twin sharing was found in beta out-of-frame sequences because the signal-to-noise ratio was lowered by fewer shared sequences. Recombination models systematically underestimated out-of-frame TCR alpha sharing in monozygotic twins but agreed with sharing between unrelated individuals. Abundant cord blood beta clonotypes had fewer insertions, young adult naive repertoires showed a similar but weaker trend, and memory repertoires showed no such trend.

Only healthy Caucasian donors were included. Three unrelated non-twin adults were also sequenced: a male aged 18 to 30, a male aged 50 to 60 and a female aged 50 to 60. Using Miltenyi CD45RO+ enrichment and human naive T-cell isolation kits, memory (CD45RO+) and naive T cells were isolated from PBMC. Libraries were prepared through 5' RACE. Instrument used: Illumina HiSeq 2000. A universal primer binding site was introduced by template switching, and a unique molecular identifier was present in the final cDNA, enabling accurate counting of TCR cDNA molecules. First-strand cDNA for TCR alpha and beta chains was synthesized from specific primers in the conserved constant-segment region. To control for contamination, every cDNA library carried two barcodes: a SMART-Mk sample barcode plus Illumina barcodes. TruSeq adapter sequences, together with Illumina sample barcodes, were added in two successive PCR steps. Sequencing of the TCR alpha and beta cDNA libraries was done on the Illumina HiSeq platform using custom primers. The study's own analysis went as follows. Raw reads were processed with MiGEC to extract unique molecular identifiers, and MiXCR was used to determine CDR3 positions. For each individual, recombination models were inferred using an EM algorithm with the repgenHMM and IGoR tools. The analysis of shared clonotypes was done with the tcR package in R, with sharing normalized by the product of cloneset sizes. Out-of-frame nonproductive sequences were analyzed to study raw recombination free of thymic and clonal selection effects. In TCRdb, the public reads were trimmed at Q25 with fastp and aligned with MiXCR, with productive beta chains retained. Each entry merges the rows of one CDR3 protein and shows their most common DNA and genes. The V and J calls were determined by TCRdb, not by the authors. The sample profile shows a few hundred thousand distinct CDR3 sequences; approximately 18% of them were found once. 9.5% to 15% of the sample is in the top ten clones.

Ten or more counts support this clonotype. No antigen is known for it. No base qualities exist here, and no much larger clone lies one base off it. The sample taken for sequencing was naive T cells sorted from blood. In the paper's terms, the cell subset or site label means: cells isolated with a human naive T-cell isolation kit. This clonotype was obtained from a man aged 45-65 years in good health.

In nucleotides, the sequence is TGTGCCAGCAACCCTAGGGGGAACTGGCAAGGCTACACCTTC. Its protein is CASNPRGNWQGYTF. The V and J genes are TRBV6-1 and TRBJ1-2, and perhaps TRBD1 as D gene, on 6 matching bases. The germline V gene specifies MNHNS as CDR1 and SASEGT as CDR2. The cysteine opens and the phenylalanine closes a CDR3 of 14 amino acids. Of the read, only the CDR3 DNA is kept; its 42 bases are in frame from base 1. A distance of 20 bases separates the germline ends of V and J, which lose 7 bases and 8 bases respectively.